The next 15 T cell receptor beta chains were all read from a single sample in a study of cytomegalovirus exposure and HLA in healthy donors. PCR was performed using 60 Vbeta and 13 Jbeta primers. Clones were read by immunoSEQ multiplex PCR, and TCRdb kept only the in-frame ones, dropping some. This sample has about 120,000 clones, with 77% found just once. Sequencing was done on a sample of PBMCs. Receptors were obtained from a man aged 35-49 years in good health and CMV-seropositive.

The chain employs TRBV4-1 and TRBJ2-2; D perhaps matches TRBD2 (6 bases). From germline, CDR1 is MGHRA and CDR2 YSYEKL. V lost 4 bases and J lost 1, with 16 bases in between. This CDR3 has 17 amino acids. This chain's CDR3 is CASSRWGVGVNTGELFF. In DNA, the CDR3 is TGCGCCAGCAGCCGCTGGGGGGTAGGGGTGAACACCGGGGAGCTGTTTTTT.

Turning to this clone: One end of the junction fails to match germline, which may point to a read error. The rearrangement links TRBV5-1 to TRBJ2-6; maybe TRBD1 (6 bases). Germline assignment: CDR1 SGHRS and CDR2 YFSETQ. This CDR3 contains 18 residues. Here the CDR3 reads CASLKTGSPGSGANGLTF. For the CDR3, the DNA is TGCGCCAGCCTGAAAACAGGGAGTCCCGGTTCTGGGGCCAACGGCCTGACTTTC.

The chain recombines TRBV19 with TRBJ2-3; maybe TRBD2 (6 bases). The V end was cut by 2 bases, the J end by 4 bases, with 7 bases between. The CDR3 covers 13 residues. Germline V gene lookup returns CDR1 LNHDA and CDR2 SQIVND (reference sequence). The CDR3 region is CASSIRRADTQYF. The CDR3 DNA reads TGTGCCAGTAGTATACGGAGGGCAGATACGCAGTATTTT.

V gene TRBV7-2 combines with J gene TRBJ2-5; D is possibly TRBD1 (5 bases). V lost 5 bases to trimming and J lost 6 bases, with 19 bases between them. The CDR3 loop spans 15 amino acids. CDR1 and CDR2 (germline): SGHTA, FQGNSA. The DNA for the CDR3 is TGTGCCAGCAGCCCCCAGTGGGGCCTCGGAAAGACCCAGTACTTC. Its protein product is CASSPQWGLGKTQYF.

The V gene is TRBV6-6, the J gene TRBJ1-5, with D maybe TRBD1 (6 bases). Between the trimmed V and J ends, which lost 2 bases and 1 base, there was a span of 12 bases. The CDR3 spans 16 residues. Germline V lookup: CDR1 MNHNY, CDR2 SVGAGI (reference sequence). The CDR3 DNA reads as TGTGCCAGCAGTTACGGGACACCGGGGAGCAATCAGCCCCAGCATTTT. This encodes CASSYGTPGSNQPQHF.

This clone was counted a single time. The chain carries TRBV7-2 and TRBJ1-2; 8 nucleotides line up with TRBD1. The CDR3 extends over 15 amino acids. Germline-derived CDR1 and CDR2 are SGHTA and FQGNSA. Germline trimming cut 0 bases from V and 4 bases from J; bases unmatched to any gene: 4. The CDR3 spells CASSLAQGQGYGYTF. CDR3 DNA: TGTGCCAGCAGCTTAGCGCAAGGACAGGGCTATGGCTACACCTTC.

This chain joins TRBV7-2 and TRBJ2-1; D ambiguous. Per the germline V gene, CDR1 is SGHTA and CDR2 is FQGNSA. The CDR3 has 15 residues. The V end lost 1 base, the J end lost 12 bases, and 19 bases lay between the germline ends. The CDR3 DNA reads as TGTGCCAGCAGCTTAGATTGGTTCTCCCCTACGGGGCAGTTCTTC. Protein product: CASSLDWFSPTGQFF.

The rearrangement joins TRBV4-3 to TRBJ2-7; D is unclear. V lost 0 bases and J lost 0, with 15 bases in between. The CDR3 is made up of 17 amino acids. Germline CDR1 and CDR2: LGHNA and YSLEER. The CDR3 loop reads CASSQDLHGSGSYEQYF. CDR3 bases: TGCGCCAGCAGCCAAGATCTCCACGGATCGGGCTCCTACGAGCAGTACTTC.

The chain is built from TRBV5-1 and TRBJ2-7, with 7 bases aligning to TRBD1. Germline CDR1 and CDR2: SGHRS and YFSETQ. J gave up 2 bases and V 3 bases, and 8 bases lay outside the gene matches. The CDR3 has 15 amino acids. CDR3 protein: CASSSRDSGAYEQYF. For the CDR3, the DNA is TGCGCCAGCAGCTCCCGGGACAGCGGCGCCTACGAGCAGTACTTC.

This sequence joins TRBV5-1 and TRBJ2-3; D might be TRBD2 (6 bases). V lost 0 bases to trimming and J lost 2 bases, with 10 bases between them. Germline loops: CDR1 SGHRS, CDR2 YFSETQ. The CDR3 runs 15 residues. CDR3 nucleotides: TGCGCCAGCAGCTTGGTTCGCGGGACCACAGATACGCAGTATTTT. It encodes CASSLVRGTTDTQYF.

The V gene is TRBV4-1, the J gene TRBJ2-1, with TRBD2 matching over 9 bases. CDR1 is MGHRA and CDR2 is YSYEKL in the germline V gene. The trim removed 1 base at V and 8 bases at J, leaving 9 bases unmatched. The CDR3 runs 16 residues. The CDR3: CASSQGSSGEGYEQFF. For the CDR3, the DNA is TGCGCCAGCAGCCAAGGATCTAGCGGGGAGGGGTATGAGCAGTTCTTC.

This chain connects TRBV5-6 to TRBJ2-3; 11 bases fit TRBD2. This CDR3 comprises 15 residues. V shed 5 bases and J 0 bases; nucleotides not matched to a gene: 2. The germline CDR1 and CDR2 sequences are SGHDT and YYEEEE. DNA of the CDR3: TGTGCCAGCAGGGGACTAGCGGATAGCACAGATACGCAGTATTTT. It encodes CASRGLADSTDTQYF.

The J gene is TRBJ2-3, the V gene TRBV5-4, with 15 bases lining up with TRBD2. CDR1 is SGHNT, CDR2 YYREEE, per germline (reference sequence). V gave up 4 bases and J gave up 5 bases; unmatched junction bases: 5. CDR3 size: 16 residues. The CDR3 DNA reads TGTGCCAGCAGCCGGACTAGCGGGGGGGTGGGAGATACGCAGTATTTT. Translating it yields CASSRTSGGVGDTQYF.

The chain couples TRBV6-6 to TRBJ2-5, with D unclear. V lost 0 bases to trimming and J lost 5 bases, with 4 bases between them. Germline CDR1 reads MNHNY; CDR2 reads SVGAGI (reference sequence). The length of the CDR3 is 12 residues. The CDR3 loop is CASSYSEETQYF. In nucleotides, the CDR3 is TGTGCCAGCAGTTACTCGGAGGAGACCCAGTACTTC.

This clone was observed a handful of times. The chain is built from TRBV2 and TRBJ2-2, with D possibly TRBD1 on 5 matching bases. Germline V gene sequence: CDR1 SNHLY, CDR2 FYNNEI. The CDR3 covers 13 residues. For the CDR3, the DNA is TGTGCTTGGGGCAGGGAGAACACCGGGGAGCTGTTTTTT. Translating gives CAWGRENTGELFF.